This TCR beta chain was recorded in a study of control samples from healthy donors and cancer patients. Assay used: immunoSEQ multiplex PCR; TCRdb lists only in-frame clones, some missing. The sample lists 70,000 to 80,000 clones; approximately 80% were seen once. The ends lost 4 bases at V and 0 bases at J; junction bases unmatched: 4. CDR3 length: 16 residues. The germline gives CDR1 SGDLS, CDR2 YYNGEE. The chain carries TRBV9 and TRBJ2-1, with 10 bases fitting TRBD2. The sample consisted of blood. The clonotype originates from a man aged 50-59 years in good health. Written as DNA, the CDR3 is TGTGCCAGCAGCAGGATAGCGGGAGGCTCCTACAATGAGCAGTTCTTC. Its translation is CASSRIAGGSYNEQFF.